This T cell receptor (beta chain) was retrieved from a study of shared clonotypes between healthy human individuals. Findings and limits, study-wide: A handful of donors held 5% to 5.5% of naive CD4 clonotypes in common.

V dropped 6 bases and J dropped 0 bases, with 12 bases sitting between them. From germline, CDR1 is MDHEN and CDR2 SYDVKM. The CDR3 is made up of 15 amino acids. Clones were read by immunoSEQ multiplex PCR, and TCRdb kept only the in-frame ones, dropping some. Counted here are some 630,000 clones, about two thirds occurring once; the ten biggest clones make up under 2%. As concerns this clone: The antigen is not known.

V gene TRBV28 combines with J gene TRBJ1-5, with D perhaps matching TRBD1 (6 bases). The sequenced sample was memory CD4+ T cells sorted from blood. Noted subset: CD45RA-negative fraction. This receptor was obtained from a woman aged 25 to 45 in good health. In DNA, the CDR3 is TGTGCCAGCAGGACCTCCAGGGGTAGCAATCAGCCCCAGCATTTT. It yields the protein CASRTSRGSNQPQHF.